Listed here are 21 T cell receptor beta chains from one sample, sequenced in a study of blood T cells in healthy people across ages. For the second PCR, which ran for 7 to 11 cycles, a sample-barcoded 5' primer and a J-beta primer mix were used. TCRdb re-derived calls from the 5' RACE reads in MiXCR, one entry per CDR3 protein. The table lists under 2 million distinct CDR3 sequences, roughly 32% of them singletons. Sequencing used blood. The origin of the receptors is a woman aged 30 to 39 in good health.

The genes are TRBV20-1 and TRBJ2-3; D ambiguous. The V and J ends lost 6 bases and 4 bases respectively, with 17 bases between them. Looked up from germline, CDR1 is DFQATT and CDR2 is SNEGSKA (reference sequence). The CDR3 runs to 14 residues. Here the CDR3 DNA reads TGCAGTGCCCGTCGCTCTCACTTAGCAGATACGCAGTATTTT. This codes for CSARRSHLADTQYF.

The rearrangement joins TRBV24-1 to TRBJ2-7; D is unresolved. This CDR3 contains 16 residues. V was pared by 5 bases and J by 3 bases, with 19 bases between. Germline lookup yields CDR1 KGHDR and CDR2 SFDVKD. The CDR3 nucleotides read TGTGCCACCAGTGCCCCGGGCCCGGGCTCTATCTACGAGCAGTACTTC. Protein product: CATSAPGPGSIYEQYF.

The V gene is TRBV20-1, the J gene TRBJ2-7; D may be TRBD1 or TRBD2 (5 bases each). The J call may be in error: the DNA end matches TRBJ2-5 better. The germline V gene encodes CDR1 DFQATT and CDR2 SNEGSKA (reference sequence). CDR3 length equals 14 residues. CDR3 amino acids: CSASGTPGLETQYF. The CDR3 DNA follows: TGCAGTGCTAGCGGGACCCCCGGTCTAGAGACCCAGTACTTC.

This clonotype was recorded a few times. The V call is TRBV12-3 or TRBV12-4, the J call TRBJ2-7; TRBD1 agrees at 7 bases. V shed 3 bases and J 4 bases; nucleotides not matched to a gene: 6. The CDR3 is 14 amino acids. The CDR3 protein is CASSFGRGKYEQYF. The CDR3 DNA reads TGTGCCAGCAGTTTCGGCAGGGGGAAGTACGAGCAGTACTTC.

The chain combines TRBV2 with TRBJ2-1, with 10 positions matching TRBD2. The CDR3 covers 18 residues. Trimming removed 4 bases from V and 2 bases from J; junction bases left unmatched: 11. Germline CDR1 is SNHLY and CDR2 is FYNNEI. In DNA, the CDR3 is TGTGCCAGCAGTGTTTCCCGGACTAGCGGAGGGGCCTACAATGAGCAGTTCTTC. This sequence encodes CASSVSRTSGGAYNEQFF.

This clonotype was counted a few times. The chain couples TRBV7-9 to TRBJ1-4; no clear D. V was clipped by 5 bases and J by 5 bases, with 15 bases between them. The CDR3 length is 15 residues. Germline CDR1 SEHNR, CDR2 FQNEAQ (reference sequence). The CDR3 coding sequence is TGTGCCAGCAGCCCTCCCGCAGGCTCAAATGAAAAACTGTTTTTT. It is translated as CASSPPAGSNEKLFF.

This chain links TRBV20-1 with TRBJ2-3; TRBD2 matches at 10 bases. J was trimmed by 2 bases and V by 1 base; bases with no gene match: 3. CDR1 is DFQATT and CDR2 is SNEGSKA in the germline V gene (reference sequence). The CDR3 is 15 amino acids. CDR3 in DNA: TGCAGTGCTAGAGGACTAGCGGGTTACACAGATACGCAGTATTTT. Protein: CSARGLAGYTDTQYF.

This clonotype has a count of ten or more. The gene calls are TRBV12-3 or TRBV12-4 and TRBJ2-7; D is ambiguous. CDR3 length: 13 residues. Trimming took off 3 bases at V and 0 bases at J, with 6 bases between the two ends. The CDR3 loop is CASSFGNSYEQYF. The CDR3 nucleotides read TGTGCCAGCAGTTTCGGTAACTCCTACGAGCAGTACTTC.

This sequence joins TRBV5-1 and TRBJ2-1; possibly TRBD1 for D (5 bases). Trimming stripped 4 bases from V and 0 bases from J, with 14 bases between. Germline CDR1 reads SGHRS; CDR2 reads YFSETQ. The CDR3 extends over 16 amino acids. The CDR3 region has the DNA TGCGCCAGCAGCCCTGGTAAGGGGTACTCCTACAATGAGCAGTTCTTC. Amino acids: CASSPGKGYSYNEQFF.

This sequence joins TRBV20-1 and TRBJ1-2, with 7 bases matching TRBD1. Germline V CDR1 and CDR2: DFQATT, SNEGSKA (reference sequence). J lost 2 bases, V lost 3 bases, and 3 bases had no gene match. CDR3 size: 13 residues. CDR3: CSASGQANYGYTF. The CDR3 DNA is TGCAGTGCTAGTGGACAGGCCAACTATGGCTACACCTTC.

Regarding this clonotype: A junction end diverges from the germline sequence, so it may reflect a read error. V and J are TRBV6-2 or TRBV6-3 and TRBJ2-5, with TRBD1 matching over 9 bases. The DNA end is a closer match to TRBJ2-7, so the J assignment may be wrong. The germline gives CDR1 MNHEY, CDR2 SVGEGT. The CDR3 runs 14 residues. Here the CDR3 reads CTSSYPGQGYEQYF. Written as DNA, the CDR3 is TGTACCAGCAGTTACCCGGGACAGGGTTACGAGCAGTACTTC.

This rearrangement joins TRBV20-1 to TRBJ2-3; 7 bases fit TRBD2. This CDR3 has 14 residues. CDR1 and CDR2 from the germline V gene are DFQATT and SNEGSKA (reference sequence). The V and J ends lost 8 bases and 2 bases, in that order; junction bases with no gene match: 10. The CDR3 DNA sequence: TGCAGTTTGTTCCGGGACTACTACACAGATACGCAGTATTTT. Encoded protein: CSLFRDYYTDTQYF.

About this clonotype: Mismatch with germline at one junction end may stem from a read error. V and J are TRBV7-9 and TRBJ1-2, with D perhaps TRBD1 (6 bases). The CDR3 contains 16 residues. CDR1 SEHNR and CDR2 FQNEAQ come from the germline V gene (reference sequence). CDR3 DNA sequence: TGTGCCGGCAGCTTATGGTCCTTGAAGGGGGTCTATGGCTACACCTTC. It codes for CAGSLWSLKGVYGYTF.

The chain links TRBV7-2 to TRBJ1-2; maybe TRBD1 (6 bases). The V end was cut by 4 bases, the J end by 2 bases, with 11 bases between. Germline V CDR1 and CDR2: SGHTA, FQGNSA. The CDR3 totals 14 residues. The CDR3 DNA reads as TGTGCCAGCAGCTCGCGGGGGACAAACTATGGCTACACCTTC. Amino acid sequence: CASSSRGTNYGYTF.

This clonotype was detected only a few times. V is TRBV14 and J is TRBJ2-7; D call uncertain. The CDR3 loop spans 13 amino acids. V lost 0 bases, J lost 7 bases, and 10 bases lay in between. Looked up from germline, CDR1 is SGHDN and CDR2 is FVKESK. In DNA form, the CDR3 reads TGTGCCAGCAGCCAAGAGGTAGGGTCGGAGCAGTACTTC. This sequence encodes CASSQEVGSEQYF.

This chain uses TRBV9 with TRBJ1-2; a possible D gene is TRBD1 (6 bases). Germline lookup yields CDR1 SGDLS and CDR2 YYNGEE. This CDR3 spans 14 amino acids. Trimming shortened V by 4 bases and J by 3 bases, and 13 bases separated the two germline ends. DNA of the CDR3: TGTGCCAGCAGCCCCGGCTACAGGGACTATGGCTACACCTTC. Translating it yields CASSPGYRDYGYTF.

This clonotype was recorded a few times. CDR3 amino acids: CASSPEGLAGLRDTQYF. The DNA of the CDR3 is TGTGCCAGCAGCCCCGAGGGATTAGCGGGTTTGCGTGATACGCAGTATTTT. The V call is TRBV14, the J call TRBJ2-3; TRBD2 matches at 7 bases. This CDR3 has 17 residues. Germline-derived CDR1 and CDR2 are SGHDN and FVKESK. Trimming removed 4 bases from V and 6 bases from J; junction bases left unmatched: 16. Together with reference TRBV14 and TRBJ2-3, the CDR3 gives the full variable domain: EAGVTQFPSHSVIEKGQTVTLRCDPISGHDNLYWYRRVMGKEIKFLLHFVKESKQDESGMPNNRFLAERTGGTYSTLKVQPAELEDSGVYFCASSPEGLAGLRDTQYFGPGTRLTVL.

CDR3 sequence reads: CAISGVAGAEETQYF. In DNA form, the CDR3 reads TGTGCCATCAGTGGGGTAGCGGGAGCAGAAGAGACCCAGTACTTC. The genes are TRBV10-3 and TRBJ2-5; the match to TRBD2 covers 9 bases. Per germline, CDR1 ENHRY and CDR2 SYGVKD. This CDR3 region has 15 residues. The J segment lost 3 bases and the V segment lost 4 bases, leaving 6 bases of the junction unmatched.

The chain has TRBV9 and TRBJ2-2; no firm D call. Per germline, CDR1 SGDLS and CDR2 YYNGEE. The CDR3 is made up of 14 amino acids. Trimming left V 3 bases short and J 0 bases short, with 6 bases between. The CDR3 DNA reads as TGTGCCAGCAGCGCAGTGGCGAACACCGGGGAGCTGTTTTTT. Protein product: CASSAVANTGELFF.

This clonotype was seen only a few times. The chain couples TRBV6-6 to TRBJ1-2; D is ambiguous. Germline loops: CDR1 MNHNY, CDR2 SVGAGI (reference sequence). CDR3 length: 13 amino acids. The V end was cut by 6 bases, the J end by 4 bases, with 12 bases between. The CDR3 region is CASSSDNSYGYTF. The CDR3 DNA sequence: TGTGCCAGCAGCTCCGACAATTCCTATGGCTACACCTTC.

The J gene is TRBJ2-1, the V gene TRBV27; D might be TRBD2 (5 bases). The length of the CDR3 is 15 residues. Trimming took off 0 bases at V and 10 bases at J, with 16 bases between the two ends. Germline CDR1 and CDR2: MNHEY and SMNVEV (reference sequence). CDR3 protein: CASSLSRLARTEQFF. In DNA, the CDR3 is TGTGCCAGCAGTTTATCGCGCCTAGCTCGAACGGAGCAGTTCTTC.